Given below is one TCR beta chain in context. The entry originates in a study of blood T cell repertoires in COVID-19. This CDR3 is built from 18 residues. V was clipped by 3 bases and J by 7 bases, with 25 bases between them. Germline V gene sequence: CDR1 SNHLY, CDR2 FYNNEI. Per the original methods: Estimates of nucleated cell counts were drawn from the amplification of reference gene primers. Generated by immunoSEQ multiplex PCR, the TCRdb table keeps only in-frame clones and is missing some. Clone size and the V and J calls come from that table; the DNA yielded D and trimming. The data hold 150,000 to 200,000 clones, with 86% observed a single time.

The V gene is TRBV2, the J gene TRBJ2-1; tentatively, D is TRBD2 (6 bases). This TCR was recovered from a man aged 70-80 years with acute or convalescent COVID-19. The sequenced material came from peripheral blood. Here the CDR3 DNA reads TGTGCCAGCAGTGAGAGGGACTTCAACGACGGGAGAGGTAATGAGCAGTTCTTC. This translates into CASSERDFNDGRGNEQFF.